This T cell receptor (beta chain) came from a study of cytotoxic CD8 clonotypes in ibrutinib-treated CLL. This table comes from immunoSEQ multiplex PCR, and its TCRdb copy is limited to in-frame clones, with some not included. The top ten clones hold around 5.1% of a sample with 250,000 to 350,000 clones, around 69% of them seen once. The sequences come from PBMCs, collected at disease progression, from a patient treated with ibrutinib. The receptor's source is a human donor with chronic lymphocytic leukemia.

Here the CDR3 DNA reads TGCGCCAGCAGCCCAGACAGTAACACTGAAGCTTTCTTT. Encoded protein: CASSPDSNTEAFF. The chain joins TRBV4-1 to TRBJ1-1, with a tentative D call TRBD1 (5 bases). V dropped 4 bases and J dropped 2 bases, with 8 bases sitting between them. In germline, CDR1 is MGHRA, CDR2 YSYEKL. The CDR3 consists of 13 residues.